This T cell receptor beta chain is from a study of CD4 and CD8 cells across lung adenocarcinoma regions. The CDR3 is 15 amino acids. V lost 1 base and J 9 bases, leaving 14 bases between the germline ends. Germline lookup yields CDR1 SGHRS and CDR2 YFSETQ. A single record per CDR3 protein comes from TCRdb applying MiXCR to the PCR reads. This table holds 20,000 to 25,000 distinct CDR3 sequences, around half found once. Donors had localized lung adenocarcinoma, a non-small cell lung cancer. V usage is TRBV5-1 and J usage is TRBJ1-6; a possible D gene is TRBD1 (5 bases). This receptor was identified in a female donor with lung adenocarcinoma. The CD4 and CD8 labels of this study may be unreliable. Sequencing input: CD8+ T cells from the center of a lung tumor. The chain's CDR3 is CASSLSTDQSSPLHF. The DNA for the CDR3 is TGCGCCAGCAGCTTGTCGACAGATCAATCTTCACCCCTCCACTTT.